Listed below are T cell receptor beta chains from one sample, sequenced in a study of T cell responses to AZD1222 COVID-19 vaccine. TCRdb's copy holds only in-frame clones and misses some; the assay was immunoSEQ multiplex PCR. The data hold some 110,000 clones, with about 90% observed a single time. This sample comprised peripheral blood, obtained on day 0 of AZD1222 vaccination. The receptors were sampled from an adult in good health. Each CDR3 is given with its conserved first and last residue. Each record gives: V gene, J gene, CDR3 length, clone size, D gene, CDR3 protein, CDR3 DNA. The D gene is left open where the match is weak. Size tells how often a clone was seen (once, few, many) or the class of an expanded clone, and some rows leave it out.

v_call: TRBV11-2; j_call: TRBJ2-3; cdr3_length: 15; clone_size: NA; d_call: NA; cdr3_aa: CASSVRALPTDTQYF; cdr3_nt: TGTGCCAGCAGCGTCCGGGCTCTCCCCACAGATACGCAGTATTTT
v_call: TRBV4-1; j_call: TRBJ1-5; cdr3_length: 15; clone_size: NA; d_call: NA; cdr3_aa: CASSPSGQLNQPQHF; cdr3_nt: TGCGCCAGCAGCCCGTCCGGGCAGCTAAATCAGCCCCAGCATTTT
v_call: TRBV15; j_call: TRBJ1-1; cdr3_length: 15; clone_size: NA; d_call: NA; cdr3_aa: CATSKHRGRNTEAFF; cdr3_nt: TGTGCCACCAGCAAACATCGGGGACGCAACACTGAAGCTTTCTTT
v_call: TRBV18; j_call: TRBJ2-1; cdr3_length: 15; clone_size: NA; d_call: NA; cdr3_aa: CASSPRGSSYNEQFF; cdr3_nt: TGTGCCAGCTCCCCTAGGGGAAGCTCCTACAATGAGCAGTTCTTC
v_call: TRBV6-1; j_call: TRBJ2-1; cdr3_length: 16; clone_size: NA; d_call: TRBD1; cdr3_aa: CASSEGTGAFYNEQFF; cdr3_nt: TGTGCCAGCAGTGAAGGTACAGGGGCCTTCTACAATGAGCAGTTCTTC
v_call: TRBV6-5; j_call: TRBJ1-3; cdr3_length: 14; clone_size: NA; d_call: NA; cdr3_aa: CASRGWSSGNTIYF; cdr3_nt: TGTGCCAGCAGGGGCTGGAGCTCTGGAAACACCATATATTTT
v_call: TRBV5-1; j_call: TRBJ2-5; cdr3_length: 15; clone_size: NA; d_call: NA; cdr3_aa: CASSPGTLTEETQYF; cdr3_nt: TGCGCCAGCAGCCCGGGGACATTGACTGAGGAGACCCAGTACTTC
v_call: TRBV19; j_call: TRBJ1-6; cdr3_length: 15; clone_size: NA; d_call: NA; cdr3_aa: CASSRSREGNSPLHF; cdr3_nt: TGTGCCAGTAGTCGCTCCAGGGAGGGAAATTCACCCCTCCACTTT
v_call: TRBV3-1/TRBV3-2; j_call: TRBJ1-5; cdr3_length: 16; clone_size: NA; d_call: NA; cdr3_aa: CASSQGWGLSNQPQHF; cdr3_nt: TGTGCCAGCAGCCAAGGGTGGGGACTTAGCAATCAGCCCCAGCATTTT
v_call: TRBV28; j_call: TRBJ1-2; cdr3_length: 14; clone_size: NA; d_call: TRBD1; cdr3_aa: CASRSGTGHDGYTF; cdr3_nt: TGTGCCAGCAGATCCGGGACAGGGCACGATGGCTACACCTTC
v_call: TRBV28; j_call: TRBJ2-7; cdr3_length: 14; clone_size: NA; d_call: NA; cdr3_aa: CASSQTALAYEQYF; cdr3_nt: TGTGCCAGCAGCCAAACCGCCTTAGCCTACGAGCAGTACTTC
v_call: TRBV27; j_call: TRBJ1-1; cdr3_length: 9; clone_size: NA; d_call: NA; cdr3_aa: CASSFVTFF; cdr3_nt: TGTGCCAGCAGTTTCGTTACTTTCTTT
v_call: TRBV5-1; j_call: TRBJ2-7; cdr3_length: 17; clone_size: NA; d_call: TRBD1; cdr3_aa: CASSPLETGGSSYEQYF; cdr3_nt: TGCGCCAGCAGCCCACTGGAGACAGGGGGATCCTCCTACGAGCAGTACTTC
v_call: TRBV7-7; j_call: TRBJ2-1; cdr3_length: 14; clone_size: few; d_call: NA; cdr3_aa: CASSLAGLGSEQFF; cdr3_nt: TGTGCCAGCAGCTTAGCTGGGTTGGGTAGTGAGCAGTTCTTC